The clone carrying this T cell receptor (beta chain) was seen more than once but under ten times. The antigen remains undetermined. Genomic DNA, for the unsorted samples, came from tens of millions of PBMCs. Genomic DNA belonging to each subset was distributed in equal measure over several immunoSEQ plates. The data were produced by immunoSEQ multiplex PCR, yet TCRdb's version contains in-frame clones alone and is incomplete. The repertoire holds 530,000 or so clones, with about 75% as singletons. This CDR3 has 17 amino acids. The J segment lost 4 bases and the V segment lost 0 bases, leaving 9 bases of the junction unmatched. The germline V gene encodes CDR1 SGHRS and CDR2 YFSETQ. The data belong to a study of shared clonotypes between healthy human individuals. Study findings and constraints: Sequencing depth was predicted to influence how clonotypes are shared among donors. Blood alone was sampled, and tissue repertoires likely differ.

The origin of this receptor is a woman aged 40-49 years in good health. Some clones in this sample may be carry-over from other donors' samples. The genes are TRBV5-1 and TRBJ1-5; 8 bases are shared with TRBD1. What was sequenced was PBMCs. In DNA form, the CDR3 reads TGCGCCAGCAGCTTGGCCCCCAGGGACAGGAATAATCAGCCCCAGCATTTT. Its translation: CASSLAPRDRNNQPQHF.